A selection of T cell receptor beta chains follows, all from one sample in a study of blood T cell repertoires in COVID-19. TCRdb's copy holds only in-frame clones and misses some; the assay was immunoSEQ multiplex PCR. The table lists about 190,000 clones, approximately 86% of them singletons. Sample: peripheral blood. These receptors all stem from a woman in her twenties or thirties with active or convalescent COVID-19. Both conserved end residues are part of each CDR3. Each record gives: V gene, J gene, clone size, D gene, CDR3 protein, CDR3 DNA. The D gene is left open where the match is weak. Some rows mark clone size as missing; the rest say once, few, many or name a class of expanded clone.

>TRBV27|TRBJ2-6|NA|NA
CASSDQGSGANVLTF
TGTGCCAGCAGTGATCAGGGATCAGGGGCCAACGTCCTGACTTTC
>TRBV4-2|TRBJ2-1|NA|NA
CASSQDGFRGADNEQFF
TGTGCCAGCAGCCAAGATGGTTTTCGGGGGGCGGACAATGAGCAGTTCTTC
>TRBV5-4|TRBJ1-2|NA|NA
CASSFKQRQVRAYGYTF
TGTGCCAGCAGCTTTAAACAAAGACAGGTGCGGGCCTATGGCTACACCTTC
>TRBV5-6|TRBJ1-1|NA|NA
CASSSGDMNTEAFF
TGTGCCAGCAGCTCCGGGGATATGAACACTGAAGCTTTCTTT
>TRBV9|TRBJ1-5|NA|TRBD1
CASSSGQGNQPQHF
TGTGCCAGCAGTTCCGGACAGGGCAATCAGCCCCAGCATTTT
>TRBV29-1|TRBJ2-1|NA|TRBD1
CSVKDRGPYNEQFF
TGCAGCGTTAAAGACAGGGGCCCCTACAATGAGCAGTTCTTC
>TRBV12-3/TRBV12-4|TRBJ1-2|NA|NA
CASSLRGLSGYTF
TGTGCCAGCAGTTTAAGGGGATTAAGTGGCTACACCTTC
>TRBV30|TRBJ2-7|NA|NA
CAWSLGGGANEQYF
TGTGCCTGGAGTCTGGGAGGGGGGGCTAACGAGCAGTACTTC
>TRBV19|TRBJ2-5|once|NA
CASSRGGQAIMSQYF
TGTGCCAGTAGTAGGGGGGGGCAGGCCATAATGTCCCAGTACTTC
>TRBV7-2|TRBJ1-4|NA|NA
CASSSRGGENEKLFF
TGTGCCAGCAGCTCCCGGGGAGGGGAGAATGAAAAACTGTTTTTT
>TRBV7-9|TRBJ2-7|NA|TRBD2
CASSPRTSGPSSYEQYF
TGTGCCAGCAGCCCGAGAACTAGCGGTCCCAGCTCCTACGAGCAGTACTTC
>TRBV13|TRBJ2-7|NA|TRBD2
CASSLAGLDYEQYF
TGTGCCAGCAGCTTAGCGGGACTAGACTACGAGCAGTACTTC
>TRBV18|TRBJ1-4|NA|NA
CASFGTRGEKLFF
TGTGCCAGCTTCGGGACAAGAGGGGAAAAACTGTTTTTT
>TRBV27|TRBJ2-7|once|NA
CASSYRYSYEQYF
TGTGCCAGCAGTTACAGATACTCCTACGAGCAGTACTTC
>TRBV19|TRBJ1-1|NA|NA
CASSIVPGVTEAFF
TGTGCCAGTAGTATAGTACCGGGGGTAACTGAAGCTTTCTTT
>TRBV27|TRBJ1-2|NA|TRBD1
CASSSHRDREYGYTF
TGTGCCAGCAGTTCCCACCGGGACAGAGAATATGGCTACACCTTC
>TRBV7-9|TRBJ1-5|NA|NA
CASSFPSGGPQHF
TGTGCCAGCAGCTTTCCATCGGGTGGGCCCCAGCATTTT
>TRBV11-2|TRBJ1-5|NA|TRBD1
CASSLSAPGGAGNQPQHF
TGTGCCAGCAGCTTATCCGCCCCAGGGGGCGCGGGCAATCAGCCCCAGCATTTT
>TRBV6-1|TRBJ2-7|NA|TRBD1
CASSSGDSSYEQYF
TGTGCCAGCAGTTCTGGGGACAGCTCCTACGAGCAGTACTTC
>TRBV7-9|TRBJ2-5|NA|NA
CASSLLGLQETQYF
TGTGCCAGCAGCTTATTGGGGCTCCAAGAGACCCAGTACTTC
>TRBV27|TRBJ2-2|many|TRBD2
CASRPAGTSGRTGELFF
TGTGCCAGCAGACCGGCTGGGACTAGCGGGAGGACCGGGGAGCTGTTTTTT
>TRBV7-9|TRBJ2-1|NA|NA
CASSLIGDEQFF
TGTGCCAGCAGCTTAATCGGGGATGAGCAGTTCTTC
>TRBV12-5|TRBJ1-5|once|NA
CASAGSGFGNQPQHF
TGTGCTAGTGCCGGATCAGGGTTCGGCAATCAGCCCCAGCATTTT
>TRBV30|TRBJ2-1|NA|NA
CAWSPSYYEQFF
TGTGCCTGGAGTCCATCCTACTATGAGCAGTTCTTC
>TRBV4-1|TRBJ2-7|NA|TRBD2
CASSQGLLAGVSYEQYF
TGCGCCAGCAGCCAAGGTCTACTAGCGGGGGTTTCCTACGAGCAGTACTTC
>TRBV2|TRBJ1-6|NA|TRBD1
CATRGGTGGNSPLHF
TGTGCCACCCGAGGCGGGACAGGGGGCAATTCACCCCTCCACTTT
>TRBV24-1|TRBJ2-3|NA|TRBD1
CATSEPGQGTDTQYF
TGTGCCACCAGTGAACCGGGACAGGGCACAGATACGCAGTATTTT
>TRBV12-5|TRBJ2-5|NA|TRBD2
CASGLAGGRETQYF
TGTGCTAGTGGTTTAGCGGGGGGGCGAGAGACCCAGTACTTC
>TRBV27|TRBJ2-3|NA|NA
CASSLSTRGYPRDTQYF
TGTGCCAGCAGTTTATCTACCCGGGGGTATCCTCGAGATACGCAGTATTTT
>TRBV4-1|TRBJ1-1|NA|TRBD1
CASSQSGGTGGEAFF
TGCGCCAGCAGCCAATCCGGAGGGACAGGGGGTGAAGCTTTCTTT
>TRBV6-6|TRBJ1-3|NA|TRBD1
CASSYPPTGTGNTIYF
TGTGCCAGCAGTTACCCGCCGACAGGGACTGGAAACACCATATATTTT
>TRBV29-1|TRBJ2-7|NA|NA
CSVERNYEQYF
TGCAGCGTTGAGCGAAACTACGAGCAGTACTTC
>TRBV11-2|TRBJ1-6|NA|NA
CASSWGLSTLSPLHF
TGTGCCAGCAGCTGGGGACTCAGCACCCTTTCACCCCTCCACTTT
>TRBV5-1|TRBJ2-7|NA|TRBD1
CASRNGTGVSYEQYF
TGCGCCAGCAGGAACGGGACAGGGGTTTCCTACGAGCAGTACTTC
>TRBV6-5|TRBJ1-5|few|TRBD1
CASTPGGTSNQPQHF
TGTGCCAGCACCCCAGGGGGAACGAGCAATCAGCCCCAGCATTTT